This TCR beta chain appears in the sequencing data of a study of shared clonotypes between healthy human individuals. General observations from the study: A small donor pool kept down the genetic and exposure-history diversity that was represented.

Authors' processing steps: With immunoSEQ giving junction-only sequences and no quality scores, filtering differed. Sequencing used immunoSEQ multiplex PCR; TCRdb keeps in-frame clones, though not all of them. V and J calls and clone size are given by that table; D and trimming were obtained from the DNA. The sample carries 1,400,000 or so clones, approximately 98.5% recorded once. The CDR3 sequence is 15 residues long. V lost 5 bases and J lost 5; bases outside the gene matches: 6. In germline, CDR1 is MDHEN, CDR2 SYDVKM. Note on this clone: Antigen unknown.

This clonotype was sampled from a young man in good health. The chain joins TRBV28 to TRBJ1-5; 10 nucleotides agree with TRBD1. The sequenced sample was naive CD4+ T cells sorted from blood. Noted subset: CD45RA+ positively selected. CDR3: CASSGGTGVYQPQHF. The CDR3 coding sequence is TGTGCCAGCAGTGGAGGGACAGGGGTCTATCAGCCCCAGCATTTT.